The 4 T cell receptor beta chains listed next were all sequenced from one sample in a study of neurological immune-mediated disorders. MiXCR, applied by TCRdb to the 5' RACE reads, yields one record per CDR3 protein. The data hold 55,000 to 75,000 distinct CDR3 sequences, with roughly 5% observed a single time. Material for sequencing was PBMCs. These receptors were collected from a human donor with multiple sclerosis. The donor label of this sample is uncertain.

This clonotype was found many times. The chain uses TRBV5-1 and TRBJ2-2, with D possibly TRBD1 on 6 matching bases. The CDR3 runs to 14 residues. V lost 4 bases, J lost 2 bases, and 9 bases lay in between. CDR1 SGHRS and CDR2 YFSETQ come from the germline V gene. CDR3 sequence reads: CASSTGQNTGELFF. CDR3 in DNA: TGCGCCAGCAGCACGGGACAAAACACCGGGGAGCTGTTTTTT.

This clonotype was recorded at least ten times. The rearrangement links TRBV10-3 to TRBJ2-7; D may be TRBD2 (7 bases). Germline loops: CDR1 ENHRY, CDR2 SYGVKD. This CDR3 has 14 residues. Deletions cut 8 bases from V and 1 base from J, with 15 bases between. The CDR3 loop is CAIGGEQGSYEQYF. In DNA, the CDR3 is TGTGCCATCGGGGGGGAACAGGGTTCCTACGAGCAGTACTTC.

This clonotype was found many times. The chain employs TRBV27 and TRBJ1-1, with no clear D. The CDR3 spans 13 residues. V gave up 5 bases and J gave up 0 bases, with 7 bases separating them. Germline V gives CDR1 MNHEY, CDR2 SMNVEV (reference sequence). The CDR3 loop reads CASSRQMNTEAFF. The DNA of the CDR3 is TGTGCCAGCAGTCGCCAGATGAACACTGAAGCTTTCTTT.

This clonotype was seen repeatedly, ten times or more. This rearrangement joins TRBV15 to TRBJ1-5; D possibly corresponds to TRBD1 (6 bases). From germline, CDR1 is LNHNV and CDR2 YYDKDF (reference sequence). Trimming stripped 1 base from V and 2 bases from J, with 12 bases between. CDR3 size: 16 residues. The CDR3 bases are TGTGCCACCAGCAGAGGGAGGGGGGAAGGCAATCAGCCCCAGCATTTT. Translated: CATSRGRGEGNQPQHF. Supplemented by reference TRBV15 and TRBJ1-5, the full variable domain reads DAMVIQNPRYQVTQFGKPVTLSCSQTLNHNVMYWYQQKSSQAPKLLFHYYDKDFNNEADTPDNFQSRRPNTSFCFLDIRSPGLGDTAMYLCATSRGRGEGNQPQHFGDGTRLSIL.